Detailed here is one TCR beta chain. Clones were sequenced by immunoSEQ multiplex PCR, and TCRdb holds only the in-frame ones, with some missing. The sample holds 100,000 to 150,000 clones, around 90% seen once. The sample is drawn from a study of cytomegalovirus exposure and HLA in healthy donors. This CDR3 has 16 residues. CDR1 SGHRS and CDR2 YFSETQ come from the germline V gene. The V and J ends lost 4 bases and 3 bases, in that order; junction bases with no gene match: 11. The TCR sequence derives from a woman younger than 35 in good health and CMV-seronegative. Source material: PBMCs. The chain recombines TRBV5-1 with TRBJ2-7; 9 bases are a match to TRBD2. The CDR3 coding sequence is TGCGCCAGCAGCCAAGAAGTTAGCGGGAGTGTCTACGAGCAGTACTTC. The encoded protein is CASSQEVSGSVYEQYF.